Shown below are 24 T cell receptor beta chains from a single sample sequenced in a study of cytomegalovirus exposure and HLA in healthy donors. PCR involved 60 Vbeta and 13 Jbeta primers. The data were produced by immunoSEQ multiplex PCR, yet TCRdb's version contains in-frame clones alone and is incomplete. The sample lists about 130,000 clones, around three quarters seen once, with 6.5% in the top ten. The material sequenced was PBMCs. The receptors were gathered from a man aged 35-49 years in good health and CMV-seropositive.

The chain joins TRBV5-1 to TRBJ2-7, with a possible D match to TRBD1 (5 bases). V lost 0 bases to trimming and J lost 0 bases, with 13 bases between them. The CDR3 runs 16 residues. CDR1 and CDR2 from the germline V gene are SGHRS and YFSETQ. The CDR3: CASSLADSLSSYEQYF. The CDR3 coding sequence is TGCGCCAGCAGCTTGGCCGACAGCCTTAGCTCCTACGAGCAGTACTTC.

The rearrangement links TRBV9 to TRBJ1-6, with D perhaps matching TRBD1 (6 bases). In germline, CDR1 is SGDLS, CDR2 YYNGEE. The V gene lost 0 bases and the J gene lost 6 bases, with 7 bases spanning the gap. The CDR3 loop spans 14 amino acids. The CDR3 spells CASSVDRVNSPLHF. DNA for the CDR3: TGTGCCAGCAGCGTAGACAGGGTTAATTCACCCCTCCACTTT.

This clone appeared a single time. The chain is built from TRBV5-4 and TRBJ2-7, with 12 positions matching TRBD2. The CDR3 spans 15 residues. The V gene end was trimmed by 4 bases and the J gene end by 4 bases; junction bases not matched to a gene: 6. The V gene's germline CDR1 is SGHNT and CDR2 YYREEE (reference sequence). The CDR3 spells CASSLSTSGRYEQYF. The CDR3 DNA reads TGTGCCAGCAGCCTCTCCACTAGCGGGAGGTACGAGCAGTACTTC.

V and J are TRBV19 and TRBJ2-5, with TRBD2 matching over 7 bases. CDR1 is LNHDA, CDR2 SQIVND, per germline (reference sequence). The CDR3 is 19 amino acids. V lost 0 bases to trimming and J lost 5 bases; unmatched junction nucleotides: 18. The DNA of the CDR3 is TGTGCCAGTAGTATAGATCCGGCTAGCGGAGCACCCGGGAGGGAGACCCAGTACTTC. Translated: CASSIDPASGAPGRETQYF.

This chain uses TRBV30 with TRBJ2-7; no clear D gene. CDR1 is GTSNPN, CDR2 SVGIG, per germline (reference sequence). The CDR3 consists of 13 residues. V dropped 2 bases and J dropped 3 bases, with 11 bases sitting between them. The CDR3 nucleotides read TGTGCCTGGAGTCACTCCGCCAACTACGAGCAGTACTTC. Encoded protein: CAWSHSANYEQYF.

V is TRBV5-1 and J is TRBJ1-1, with 7 bases that match TRBD1. V trimming: 2 bases; J trimming: 1 base; junction bases outside the gene matches: 8. The CDR3 sequence is 16 residues long. Germline CDR1 is SGHRS and CDR2 is YFSETQ. Written as DNA, the CDR3 is TGCGCCAGCAGCTTCGATTCGGGACAGAAGAACACTGAAGCTTTCTTT. Residues: CASSFDSGQKNTEAFF.

This chain uses TRBV27 with TRBJ2-1; TRBD2 agrees at 8 bases. The CDR3 contains 14 residues. V shed 5 bases and J 10 bases; nucleotides not matched to a gene: 10. Looked up from germline, CDR1 is MNHEY and CDR2 is SMNVEV (reference sequence). This CDR3 is CASSPLTSATEQFF. The DNA for the CDR3 is TGTGCCAGCAGTCCATTGACTAGCGCCACGGAGCAGTTCTTC.

In the case of this clone: A junction end diverges from the germline sequence, so it may reflect a read error. V is TRBV20-1 and J is TRBJ2-7; D remains ambiguous. This CDR3 is 11 amino acids long. CDR1 is DFQATT and CDR2 is SNEGSKA in the germline V gene (reference sequence). The CDR3 reads CSARASHEQYF. The CDR3 nucleotides are TGCAGTGCTAGGGCCTCCCACGAGCAGTACTTC.

The rearrangement uses TRBV5-1 and TRBJ2-5; perhaps TRBD1 as D (5 bases). V lost 0 bases and J lost 2, with 11 bases in between. The length of the CDR3 is 15 residues. Germline CDR1 reads SGHRS; CDR2 reads YFSETQ. The CDR3 DNA is TGCGCCAGCAGCTTGGGTGGGGCCTCGCAAGAGACCCAGTACTTC. Residues: CASSLGGASQETQYF.

V is TRBV4-1 and J is TRBJ1-2; D unresolved. CDR1 MGHRA and CDR2 YSYEKL come from the germline V gene. This CDR3 has 15 residues. The germline V and J ends were trimmed by 0 bases and 2 bases, with 10 bases remaining between them. The CDR3 sequence is CASSQEVGRNYGYTF. The DNA of the CDR3 is TGCGCCAGCAGCCAAGAGGTCGGGAGAAACTATGGCTACACCTTC.

The gene calls are TRBV11-2 and TRBJ2-1; D unclear. Deletions cut 3 bases from V and 4 bases from J, with 10 bases between. The V gene's germline CDR1 is SGHAT and CDR2 FQNNGV. The CDR3 runs to 14 residues. The chain's CDR3 is CASSLSVNYNEQFF. CDR3 DNA sequence: TGTGCCAGCAGCTTGTCGGTCAATTACAATGAGCAGTTCTTC. Using reference TRBV11-2 and TRBJ2-1 for the parts outside the CDR3, the full variable domain is EAGVAQSPRYKIIEKRQSVAFWCNPISGHATLYWYQQILGQGPKLLIQFQNNGVVDDSQLPKDRFSAERLKGVDSTLKIQPAKLEDSAVYLCASSLSVNYNEQFFGPGTRLTVL.

The V and J genes are TRBV5-1 and TRBJ1-4, with D tentatively TRBD1 (5 bases). The CDR3 has 16 residues. V was shortened by 4 bases and J by 4 bases, with 17 bases between the two germline ends. Looked up from germline, CDR1 is SGHRS and CDR2 is YFSETQ. CDR3 protein: CASSIAGPGNNEKLFF. CDR3 sequence (DNA): TGCGCCAGCAGCATAGCGGGACCGGGTAATAATGAAAAACTGTTTTTT.

This clone was seen a single time. The chain joins TRBV5-8 to TRBJ1-5, with 9 bases identical to TRBD1. This CDR3 has 18 residues. Per germline, CDR1 SGHTS and CDR2 YDEGEE. V shed 0 bases and J 5 bases; nucleotides not matched to a gene: 12. CDR3 sequence reads: CASSLAFGTGQGHQPQHF. The CDR3 DNA is TGTGCCAGCAGCTTGGCTTTCGGAACGGGACAGGGACATCAGCCCCAGCATTTT.

The J gene is TRBJ2-1, the V gene TRBV5-1, with TRBD2 matching over 10 bases. This CDR3 is built from 14 residues. With 5 bases clipped from V and 8 bases from J, the junction kept 7 bases outside the gene matches. CDR1 and CDR2 (germline): SGHRS, YFSETQ. This CDR3 is CASRSGLAIDEQFF. In DNA form, the CDR3 reads TGCGCCAGCAGGTCGGGACTAGCGATCGATGAGCAGTTCTTC.

This clone turned up a few times. The chain links TRBV28 to TRBJ2-1; maybe TRBD1 (6 bases). CDR1 and CDR2 from the germline V gene are MDHEN and SYDVKM. The CDR3 is 15 amino acids. V was clipped by 5 bases and J by 9 bases, with 20 bases between them. The CDR3 DNA reads as TGTGCCAGCAGTCCCCACGGACAGTTGAAAAGTGAGCAGTTCTTC. The encoded protein is CASSPHGQLKSEQFF.

The chain links TRBV9 to TRBJ1-1, with D hard to call. CDR1 and CDR2 (germline): SGDLS, YYNGEE. This CDR3 has 14 residues. Deletions cut 4 bases from V and 4 bases from J, with 14 bases between. Here the CDR3 reads CASSRGRLGTEAFF. CDR3 nucleotide sequence: TGTGCCAGCAGCCGAGGCCGCCTGGGCACTGAAGCTTTCTTT.

The chain recombines TRBV5-1 with TRBJ1-1; 7 bases are a match to TRBD1. V lost 0 bases, J lost 7 bases, and 6 bases stayed unmatched. Germline V gene sequence: CDR1 SGHRS, CDR2 YFSETQ. The CDR3 runs to 14 residues. CDR3 DNA: TGCGCCAGCAGCTTGGAAGGGGGCTCTGATGAAGCTTTCTTT. Amino acid sequence: CASSLEGGSDEAFF.

The chain combines TRBV11-2 with TRBJ2-7, with D possibly matching TRBD2 (5 bases). Trimming removed 0 bases at V and 3 bases at J, with 6 bases between. The CDR3 consists of 13 residues. Looked up from germline, CDR1 is SGHAT and CDR2 is FQNNGV. The CDR3 bases are TGTGCCAGCAGCTTAGATCGGGGCTACGAGCAGTACTTC. Amino acid sequence: CASSLDRGYEQYF.

The CDR3 loop is CASSLGRGPGNTIYF. CDR3 in DNA: TGCGCCAGCAGCTTGGGCAGGGGGCCTGGAAACACCATATATTTT. The rearrangement uses TRBV5-1 and TRBJ1-3; 8 positions agree with TRBD1. CDR1 and CDR2 from the germline V gene are SGHRS and YFSETQ. V was clipped by 0 bases and J by 2 bases; unmatched bases: 1. There are 15 residues in the CDR3.

The J gene is TRBJ1-1, the V gene TRBV27; 9 bases match TRBD1. The J segment lost 10 bases and the V segment lost 2 bases, leaving 5 bases of the junction unmatched. Per germline, CDR1 MNHEY and CDR2 SMNVEV (reference sequence). CDR3 length: 13 residues. The CDR3 nucleotides read TGTGCCAGCAGTTTAACAGGGGGCTGGGGAGCTTTCTTT. This encodes CASSLTGGWGAFF.

The V call is TRBV19, the J call TRBJ2-5, with D perhaps matching TRBD2 (5 bases). The last part of the DNA fits TRBJ2-7 better; the J call may be wrong. Germline V gene sequence: CDR1 LNHDA, CDR2 SQIVND (reference sequence). The CDR3 contains 11 residues. CDR3 loop: CASGSIYEQYF. The CDR3 coding sequence is TGTGCCAGTGGGAGTATCTACGAGCAGTACTTC.

The J gene is TRBJ1-2, the V gene TRBV27, with TRBD1 matching over 9 bases. This CDR3 has 15 residues. After removal of 5 bases from V and 5 bases from J, the junction contained 9 bases not matched to a gene. Germline-derived CDR1 and CDR2 are MNHEY and SMNVEV (reference sequence). CDR3 sequence reads: CASSTIGQGTYGYTF. The DNA of the CDR3 is TGTGCCAGCAGTACCATCGGACAGGGGACATATGGCTACACCTTC.

CDR3 DNA sequence: TGTGCCAGTTCCTGGACAGGCCGTCAAGAGACCCAGTACTTC. This gives the protein CASSWTGRQETQYF. The chain employs TRBV6-1 and TRBJ2-5; 7 positions match TRBD1. This CDR3 contains 14 residues. CDR1 is MNHNS and CDR2 is SASEGT in the germline V gene. V trimming: 9 bases; J trimming: 2 bases; junction bases outside the gene matches: 9.

This CDR3 is CSAQTSEIQYF. CDR3 in DNA: TGCAGTGCTCAGACTAGCGAGATTCAGTACTTC. The chain has TRBV20-1 and TRBJ2-7, with 8 bases identical to TRBD2. Germline CDR1 and CDR2: DFQATT and SNEGSKA (reference sequence). The CDR3 has 11 residues. V lost 5 bases and J lost 10; bases outside the gene matches: 7.